The entry that follows covers one TCR beta chain sequence. The sample belongs to a study of blood T cell repertoires in COVID-19. Study-wide background: The cDNA or gDNA used as material had been derived from T cells, B-cell-depleted T cells, or PBMCs.

This table comes from immunoSEQ multiplex PCR, and its TCRdb copy is limited to in-frame clones, with some not included. The repertoire holds more than 85,000 clones, with about 86% as singletons. From germline, CDR1 is SGHTA and CDR2 FQGTGA. The length of the CDR3 is 13 residues. Trimming pared 7 bases from V and 0 bases from J, leaving 4 bases between. The V and J genes are TRBV7-3 and TRBJ2-6; D call uncertain. The source of this sequence is a man aged 45-65 years with COVID-19, enrolled during active disease. Sequenced material: peripheral blood. This CDR3 reads CASTLSGANVLTF. CDR3 DNA sequence: TGTGCCAGCACCCTCTCTGGGGCCAACGTCCTGACTTTC.